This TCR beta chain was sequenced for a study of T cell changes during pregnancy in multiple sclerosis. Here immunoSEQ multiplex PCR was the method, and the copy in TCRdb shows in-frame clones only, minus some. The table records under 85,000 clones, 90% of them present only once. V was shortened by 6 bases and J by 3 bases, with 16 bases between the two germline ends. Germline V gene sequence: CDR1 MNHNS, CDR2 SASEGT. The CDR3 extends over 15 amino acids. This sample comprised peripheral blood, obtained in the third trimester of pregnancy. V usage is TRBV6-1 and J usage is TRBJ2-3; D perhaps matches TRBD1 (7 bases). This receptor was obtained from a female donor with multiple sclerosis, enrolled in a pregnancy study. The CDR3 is CASRRDRDLTDTQYF. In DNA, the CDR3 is TGTGCCAGCAGGCGAGACAGGGACTTAACAGATACGCAGTATTTT.